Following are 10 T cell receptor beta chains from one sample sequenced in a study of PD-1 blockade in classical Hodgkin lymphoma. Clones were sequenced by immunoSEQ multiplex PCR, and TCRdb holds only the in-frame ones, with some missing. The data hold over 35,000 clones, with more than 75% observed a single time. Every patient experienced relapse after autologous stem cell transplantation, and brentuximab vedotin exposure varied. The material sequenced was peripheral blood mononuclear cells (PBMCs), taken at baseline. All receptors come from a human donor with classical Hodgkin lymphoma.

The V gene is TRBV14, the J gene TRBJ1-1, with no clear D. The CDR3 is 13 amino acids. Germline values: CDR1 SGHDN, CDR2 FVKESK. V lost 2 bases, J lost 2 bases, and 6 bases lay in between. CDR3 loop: CASSQHANTEAFF. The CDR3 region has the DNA TGTGCCAGCAGCCAACACGCCAACACTGAAGCTTTCTTT.

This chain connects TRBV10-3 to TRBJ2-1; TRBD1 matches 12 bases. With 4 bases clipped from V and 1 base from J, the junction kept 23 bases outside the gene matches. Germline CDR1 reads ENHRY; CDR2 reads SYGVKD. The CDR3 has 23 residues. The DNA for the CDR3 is TGTGCCATCAGTGGAACCGGGACAGGGGGCAACAAAGAGGTTTTACGGTCCTACAATGAGCAGTTCTTC. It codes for CAISGTGTGGNKEVLRSYNEQFF.

CDR3 coding DNA: TGTGCCAGCAGCCCACCACAGGGAACGGGGGCTGAGCAGTTCTTC. This codes for CASSPPQGTGAEQFF. This rearrangement joins TRBV11-3 to TRBJ2-1; perhaps D is TRBD1 or TRBD2 (6 bases each). This CDR3 is built from 15 residues. V was shortened by 5 bases and J by 9 bases, with 20 bases between the two germline ends. Germline V gene data show CDR1 as SGHNT and CDR2 as YENEEA.

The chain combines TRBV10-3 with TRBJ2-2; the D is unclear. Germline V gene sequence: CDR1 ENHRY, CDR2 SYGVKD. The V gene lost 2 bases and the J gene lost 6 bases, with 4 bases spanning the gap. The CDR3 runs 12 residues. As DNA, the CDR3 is TGTGCCATCAGTGAGCAGGCCGGGGAGCTGTTTTTT. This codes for CAISEQAGELFF.

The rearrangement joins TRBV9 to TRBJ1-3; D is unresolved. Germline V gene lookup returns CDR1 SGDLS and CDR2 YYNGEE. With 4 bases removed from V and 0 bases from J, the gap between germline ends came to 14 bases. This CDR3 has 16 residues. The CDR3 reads CASSRTGPNSGNTIYF. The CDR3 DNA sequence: TGTGCCAGCAGCCGTACGGGCCCTAACTCTGGAAACACCATATATTTT.

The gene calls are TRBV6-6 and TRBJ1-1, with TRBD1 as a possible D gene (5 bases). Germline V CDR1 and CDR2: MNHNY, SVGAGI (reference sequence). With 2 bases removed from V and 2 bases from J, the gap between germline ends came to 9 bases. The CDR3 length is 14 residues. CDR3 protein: CASSYGGGNTEAFF. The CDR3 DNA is TGTGCCAGCAGTTACGGGGGGGGAAACACTGAAGCTTTCTTT.

The CDR3 spells CASSQDWTSGSFRTDTQYF. DNA of the CDR3: TGCGCCAGCAGCCAAGATTGGACTAGCGGGAGTTTTAGGACAGATACGCAGTATTTT. The chain employs TRBV4-3 and TRBJ2-3, with 13 bases matching TRBD2. J gave up 3 bases and V 0 bases, and 9 bases lay outside the gene matches. This CDR3 contains 19 residues. Germline CDR1 is LGHNA and CDR2 is YSLEER.

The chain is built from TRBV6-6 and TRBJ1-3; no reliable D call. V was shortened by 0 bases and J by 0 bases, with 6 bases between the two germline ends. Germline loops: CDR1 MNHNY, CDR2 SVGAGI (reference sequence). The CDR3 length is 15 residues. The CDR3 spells CASSYSLASGNTIYF. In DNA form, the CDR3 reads TGTGCCAGCAGTTACTCTTTGGCCTCTGGAAACACCATATATTTT.

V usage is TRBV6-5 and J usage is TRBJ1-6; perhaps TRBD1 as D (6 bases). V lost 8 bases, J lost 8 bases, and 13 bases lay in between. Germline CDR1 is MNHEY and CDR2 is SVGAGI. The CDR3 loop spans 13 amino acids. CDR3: CASRRGLDSPLHF. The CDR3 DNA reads TGTGCCAGCCGCAGGGGATTGGATTCACCCCTCCACTTT.

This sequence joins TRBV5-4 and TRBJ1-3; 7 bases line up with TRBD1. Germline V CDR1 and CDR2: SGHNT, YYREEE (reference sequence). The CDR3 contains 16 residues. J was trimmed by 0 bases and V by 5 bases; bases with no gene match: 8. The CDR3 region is CASRPDRYYSGNTIYF. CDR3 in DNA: TGTGCCAGCAGACCGGACAGGTACTACTCTGGAAACACCATATATTTT.